This T cell receptor beta chain appears in the sequencing data of a study of circulating CD8 cells and anti-PD-1 response in melanoma. Study-level points and caveats: Subset repertoires were largely private at M1, with under 7.5% shared. A small cohort with few responders supplied the baseline and M1 comparisons.

Live CD3+CD8+TCRalphabeta+ cells were sorted into four subsets by PD-1 and/or TIGIT. Of note for this clonotype: The antigen is not known. Just one base apart from a much larger clone, this may be a read error.

Each library started from around 14 ng of total RNA using the QIAseq Immune Repertoire TCR panel. Using its own MiXCR run on the reads, TCRdb lists one record per CDR3 protein. The sample lists approximately 1,200 distinct CDR3 sequences; approximately 11% were seen once. Deletions cut 9 bases from V and 9 bases from J, with 18 bases between. Germline loops: CDR1 MNHEY, CDR2 SVGAGI. The CDR3 contains 12 residues. The V call is TRBV6-5, the J call TRBJ2-7; the D call may be TRBD1 or TRBD2 (5 bases each). This TCR derives from a human donor with melanoma. The sample consisted of CD8+ T cells from PBMCs, taken at baseline or after one month of anti-PD-1 therapy (not recorded which). The CDR3 loop is CASWDGLDGQYF. DNA for the CDR3: TGTGCCAGTTGGGACGGTCTGGACGGGCAGTACTTC.